Listed here are 4 T cell receptor beta chains from one sample, sequenced in a study of shared clonotypes between healthy human individuals. The method was immunoSEQ multiplex PCR; TCRdb's version includes in-frame clones alone and lacks a portion of them. The table records about 2.4 million clones, over 85% of them present only once. The specimen sequenced was naive CD4+ T cells from PBMCs. Subset defined: CD45RA+ positively selected. The receptors come from a man aged 18 to 29 in good health. Some clones in this sample may be carry-over from other donors' samples.

The DNA of the CDR3 is TGTGCCAGCAGCACAGGGGGACAGGGCAATCAGCCCCAGCATTTT. Protein product: CASSTGGQGNQPQHF. The rearrangement links TRBV28 to TRBJ1-5; TRBD1 agrees at 8 bases. The CDR3 has 15 residues. The V gene's germline CDR1 is MDHEN and CDR2 SYDVKM. Trimming cost V 6 bases and J 2 bases; bases outside gene matches: 6.

This clone occurred once. The gene calls are TRBV30 and TRBJ1-4, with D unclear. Trimming shortened V by 3 bases and J by 2 bases, and 10 bases separated the two germline ends. The CDR3 covers 14 residues. Germline V gives CDR1 GTSNPN, CDR2 SVGIG (reference sequence). CDR3 region: CAWRADPTNEKLFF. CDR3 nucleotides: TGTGCCTGGAGGGCGGACCCCACTAATGAAAAACTGTTTTTT. Based on the CDR3 plus reference TRBV30 and TRBJ1-4, the full variable domain is SQTIHQWPATLVQPVGSPLSLECTVEGTSNPNLYWYRQAAGRGLQLLFYSVGIGQISSEVPQNLSASRPQDRQFILSSKKLLLSDSGFYLCAWRADPTNEKLFFGSGTQLSVL.

The rearrangement links TRBV7-3 to TRBJ2-3; weak D call: TRBD2 (8 bases). Trimming pared 2 bases from V and 5 bases from J, leaving 17 bases between. The germline V gene has CDR1 SGHTA and CDR2 FQGTGA. The length of the CDR3 is 16 residues. The CDR3 here is CASSLGSGTVGDTQYF. The CDR3 coding sequence is TGTGCCAGCAGCTTAGGTAGCGGGACAGTAGGAGATACGCAGTATTTT.

The V and J genes are TRBV11-2 and TRBJ1-5; D unresolved. Germline CDR1 is SGHAT and CDR2 is FQNNGV. The CDR3 spans 14 residues. The germline V and J ends were trimmed by 2 bases and 0 bases, with 5 bases remaining between them. The CDR3 loop reads CASSLQDSNQPQHF. The DNA for the CDR3 is TGTGCCAGCAGCTTACAGGATAGCAATCAGCCCCAGCATTTT.